This TCR beta chain was sequenced for a study of blood T cell repertoires in COVID-19. On the study more broadly: Sites across the United States, Italy and Spain contributed samples from acute and convalescent COVID-19.

The CDR3 is 13 amino acids. Germline V gene lookup returns CDR1 WNHNN and CDR2 SYGVQD (reference sequence). Germline trimming cut 5 bases from V and 5 bases from J; bases unmatched to any gene: 3. Comments on this clone: Other DNA variants within this sample encode the same CDR3.

Source study methods: For nucleated cells, counts were estimated from reference gene primer amplification. The protocol was immunoSEQ multiplex PCR, while the TCRdb copy is restricted to in-frame clones and leaves out a portion. The D gene and trimming were derived from the DNA, and the V and J assignments and clone size from that table. This table holds some 300,000 clones, around 89% found once. Assignments of participants to cohorts depended upon their own reported clinical history. The material sequenced was PBMCs or T cells enriched from blood (not recorded which). This receptor was taken from an older woman in a cohort exposed to, infected with or recovered from COVID-19 (not recorded which). The chain carries TRBV10-1 and TRBJ1-2; 9 nucleotides line up with TRBD1. CDR3 in DNA: TGCGCCAGCAGTCCGGACAGGGGATATGGCTACACCTTC. This codes for CASSPDRGYGYTF.